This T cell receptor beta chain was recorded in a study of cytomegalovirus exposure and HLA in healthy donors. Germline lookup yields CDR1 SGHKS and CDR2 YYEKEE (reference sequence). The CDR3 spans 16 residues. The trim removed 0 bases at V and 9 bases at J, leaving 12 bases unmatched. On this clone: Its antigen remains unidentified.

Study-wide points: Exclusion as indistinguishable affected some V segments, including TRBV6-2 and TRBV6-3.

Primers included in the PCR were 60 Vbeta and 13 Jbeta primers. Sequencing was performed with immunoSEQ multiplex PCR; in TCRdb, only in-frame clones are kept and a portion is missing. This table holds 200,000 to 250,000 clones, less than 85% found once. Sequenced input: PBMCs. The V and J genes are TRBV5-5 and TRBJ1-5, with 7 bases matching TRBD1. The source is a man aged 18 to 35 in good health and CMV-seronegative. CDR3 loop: CASSLGIGQASRPQHF. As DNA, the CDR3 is TGTGCCAGCAGCTTGGGGATCGGACAGGCGTCCCGGCCCCAGCATTTT.